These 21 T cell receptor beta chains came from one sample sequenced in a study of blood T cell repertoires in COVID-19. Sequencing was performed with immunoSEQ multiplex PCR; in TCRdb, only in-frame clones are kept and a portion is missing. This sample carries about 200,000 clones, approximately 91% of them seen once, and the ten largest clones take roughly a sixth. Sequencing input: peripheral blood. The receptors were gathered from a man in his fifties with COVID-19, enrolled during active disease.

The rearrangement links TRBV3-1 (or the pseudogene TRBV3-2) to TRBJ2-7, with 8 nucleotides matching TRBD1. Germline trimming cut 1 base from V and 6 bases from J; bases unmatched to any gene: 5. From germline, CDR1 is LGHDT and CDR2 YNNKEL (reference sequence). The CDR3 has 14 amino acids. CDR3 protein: CASSQAGGDSEQYF. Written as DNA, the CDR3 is TGTGCCAGCAGCCAAGCAGGGGGCGATTCCGAGCAGTACTTC.

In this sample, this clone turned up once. In nucleotides, the CDR3 is TGTGCCTGGAGTGGAGTAGCGGGGCGCAAAGAGACCCAGTACTTC. Protein: CAWSGVAGRKETQYF. This chain joins TRBV30 and TRBJ2-5, with 8 positions matching TRBD2. The CDR3 covers 15 residues. The V and J ends lost 1 base and 3 bases, in that order; junction bases with no gene match: 7. Germline V lookup: CDR1 GTSNPN, CDR2 SVGIG (reference sequence).

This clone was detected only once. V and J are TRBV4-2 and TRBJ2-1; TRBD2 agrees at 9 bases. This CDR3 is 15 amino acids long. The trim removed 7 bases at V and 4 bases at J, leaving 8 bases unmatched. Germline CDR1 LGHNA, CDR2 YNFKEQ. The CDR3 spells CASTDGTSSYNEQFF. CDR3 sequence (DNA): TGTGCCAGCACCGACGGGACTAGCTCTTACAATGAGCAGTTCTTC.

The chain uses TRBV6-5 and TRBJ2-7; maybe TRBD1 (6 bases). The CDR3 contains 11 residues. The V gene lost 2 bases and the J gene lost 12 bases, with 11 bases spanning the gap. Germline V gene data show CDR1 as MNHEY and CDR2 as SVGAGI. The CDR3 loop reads CASSYGQRRYF. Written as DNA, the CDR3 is TGTGCCAGCAGTTACGGACAGAGGAGGTACTTC.

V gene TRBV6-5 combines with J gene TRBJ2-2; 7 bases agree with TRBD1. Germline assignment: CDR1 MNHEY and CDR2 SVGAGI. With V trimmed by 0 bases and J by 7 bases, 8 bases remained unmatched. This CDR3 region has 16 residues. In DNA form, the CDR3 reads TGTGCCAGCAGTTACTCGAGGGGGCAGGTGATCGGGGAGCTGTTTTTT. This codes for CASSYSRGQVIGELFF.

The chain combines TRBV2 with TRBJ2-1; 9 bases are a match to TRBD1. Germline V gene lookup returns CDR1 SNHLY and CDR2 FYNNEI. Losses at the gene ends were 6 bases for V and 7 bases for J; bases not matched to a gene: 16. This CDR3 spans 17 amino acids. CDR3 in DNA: TGTGCCAGCAGGCAGGGCTGGAGGGACAGGGACTTAAATGAGCAGTTCTTC. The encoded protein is CASRQGWRDRDLNEQFF. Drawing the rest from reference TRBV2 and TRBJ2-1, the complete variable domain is EPEVTQTPSHQVTQMGQEVILRCVPISNHLYFYWYRQILGQKVEFLVSFYNNEISEKSEIFDDQFSVERPDGSNFTLKIRSTKLEDSAMYFCASRQGWRDRDLNEQFFGPGTRLTVL.

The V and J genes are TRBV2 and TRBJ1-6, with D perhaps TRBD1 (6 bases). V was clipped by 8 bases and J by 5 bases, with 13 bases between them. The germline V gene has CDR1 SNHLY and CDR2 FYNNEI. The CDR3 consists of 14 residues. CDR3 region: CASVQGRNNSPLHF. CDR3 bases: TGTGCCAGCGTACAGGGCAGGAATAATTCACCCCTCCACTTT.

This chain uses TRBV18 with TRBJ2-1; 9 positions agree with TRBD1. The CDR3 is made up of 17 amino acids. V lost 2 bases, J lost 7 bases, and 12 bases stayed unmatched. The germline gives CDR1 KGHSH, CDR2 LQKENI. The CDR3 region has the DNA TGTGCCAGCTCACCAAGTCCACCACAGGGGGCGAGGAATGAGCAGTTCTTC. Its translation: CASSPSPPQGARNEQFF.

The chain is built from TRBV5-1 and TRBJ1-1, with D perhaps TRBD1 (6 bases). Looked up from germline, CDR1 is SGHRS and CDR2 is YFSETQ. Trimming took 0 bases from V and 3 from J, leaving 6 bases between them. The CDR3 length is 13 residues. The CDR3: CASSLDRDTEAFF. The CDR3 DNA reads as TGCGCCAGCAGCTTGGACAGGGACACTGAAGCTTTCTTT.

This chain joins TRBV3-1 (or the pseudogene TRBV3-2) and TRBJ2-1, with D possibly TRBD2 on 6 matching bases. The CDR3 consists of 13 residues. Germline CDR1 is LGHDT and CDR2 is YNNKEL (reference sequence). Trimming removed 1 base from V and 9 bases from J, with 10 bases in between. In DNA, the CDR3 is TGTGCCAGCAGCCAAGGACTAGGGCTTGAGCAGTTCTTC. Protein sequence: CASSQGLGLEQFF.

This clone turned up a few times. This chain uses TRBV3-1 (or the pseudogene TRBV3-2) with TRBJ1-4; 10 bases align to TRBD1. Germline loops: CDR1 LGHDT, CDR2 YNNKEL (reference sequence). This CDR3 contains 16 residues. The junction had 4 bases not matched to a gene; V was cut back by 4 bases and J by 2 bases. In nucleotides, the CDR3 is TGTGCCAGCAGCCTGGGACAGGGGATGACTAATGAAAAACTGTTTTTT. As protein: CASSLGQGMTNEKLFF.

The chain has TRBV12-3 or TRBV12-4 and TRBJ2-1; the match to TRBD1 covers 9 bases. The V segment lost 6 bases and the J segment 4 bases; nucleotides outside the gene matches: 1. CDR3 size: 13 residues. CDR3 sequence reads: CASRQGAYNEQFF. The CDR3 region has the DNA TGTGCCAGCAGACAGGGGGCTTACAATGAGCAGTTCTTC.

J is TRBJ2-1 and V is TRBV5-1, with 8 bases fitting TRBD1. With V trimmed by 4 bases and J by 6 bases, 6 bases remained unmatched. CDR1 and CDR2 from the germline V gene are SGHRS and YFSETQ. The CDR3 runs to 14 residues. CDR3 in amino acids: CASSQDRVGNEQFF. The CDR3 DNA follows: TGCGCCAGCAGCCAGGACAGGGTCGGCAATGAGCAGTTCTTC. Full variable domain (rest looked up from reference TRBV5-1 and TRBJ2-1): KAGVTQTPRYLIKTRGQQVTLSCSPISGHRSVSWYQQTPGQGLQFLFEYFSETQRNKGNFPGRFSGRQFSNSRSEMNVSTLELGDSALYLCASSQDRVGNEQFFGPGTRLTVL.

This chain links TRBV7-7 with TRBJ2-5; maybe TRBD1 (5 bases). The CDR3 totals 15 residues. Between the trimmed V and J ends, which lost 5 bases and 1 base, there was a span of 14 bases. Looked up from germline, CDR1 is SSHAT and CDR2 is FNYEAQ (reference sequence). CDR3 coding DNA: TGTGCCAGCAGCCCTCCTGGGGCGGTCCAAGAGACCCAGTACTTC. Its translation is CASSPPGAVQETQYF.

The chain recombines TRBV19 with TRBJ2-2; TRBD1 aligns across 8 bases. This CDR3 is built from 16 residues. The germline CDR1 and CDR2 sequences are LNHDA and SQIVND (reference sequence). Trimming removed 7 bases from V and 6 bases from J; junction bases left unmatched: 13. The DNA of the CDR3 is TGTGCCAGTACAGGCGGCAGGGGGCCCCTCCCCGGGGAGCTGTTTTTT. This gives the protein CASTGGRGPLPGELFF.

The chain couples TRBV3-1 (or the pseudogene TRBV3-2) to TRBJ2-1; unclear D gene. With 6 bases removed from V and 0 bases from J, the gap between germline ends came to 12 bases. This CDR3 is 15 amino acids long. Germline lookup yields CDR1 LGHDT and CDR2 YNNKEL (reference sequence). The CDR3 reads CASRMRGYSYNEQFF. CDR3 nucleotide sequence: TGTGCCAGCAGGATGAGAGGTTACTCCTACAATGAGCAGTTCTTC.

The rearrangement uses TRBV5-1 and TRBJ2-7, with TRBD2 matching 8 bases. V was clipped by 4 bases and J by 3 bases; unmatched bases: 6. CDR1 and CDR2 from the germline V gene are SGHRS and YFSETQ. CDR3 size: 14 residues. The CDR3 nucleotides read TGCGCCAGCAGCCAGCGGGAGTCAGTCTACGAGCAGTACTTC. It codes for CASSQRESVYEQYF.

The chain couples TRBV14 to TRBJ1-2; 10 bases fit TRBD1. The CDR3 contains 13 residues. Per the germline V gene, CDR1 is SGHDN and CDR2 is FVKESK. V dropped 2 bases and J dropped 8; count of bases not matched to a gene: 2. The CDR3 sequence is CASSQRTGGGYTF. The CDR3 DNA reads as TGTGCCAGCAGCCAAAGGACAGGGGGAGGCTACACCTTC.

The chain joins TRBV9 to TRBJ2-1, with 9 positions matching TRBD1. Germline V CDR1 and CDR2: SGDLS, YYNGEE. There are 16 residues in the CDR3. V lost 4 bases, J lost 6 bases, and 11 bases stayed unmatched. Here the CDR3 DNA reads TGTGCCAGCAGCTCCCCCCCGGACAGGGGTGGCAATGAGCAGTTCTTC. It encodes CASSSPPDRGGNEQFF.

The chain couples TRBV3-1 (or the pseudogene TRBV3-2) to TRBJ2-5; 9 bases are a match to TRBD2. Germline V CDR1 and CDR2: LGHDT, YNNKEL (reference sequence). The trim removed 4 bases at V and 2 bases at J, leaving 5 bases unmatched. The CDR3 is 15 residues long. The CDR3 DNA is TGTGCCAGCAGCCGCTTAGCGGGGGAGCAAGAGACCCAGTACTTC. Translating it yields CASSRLAGEQETQYF.

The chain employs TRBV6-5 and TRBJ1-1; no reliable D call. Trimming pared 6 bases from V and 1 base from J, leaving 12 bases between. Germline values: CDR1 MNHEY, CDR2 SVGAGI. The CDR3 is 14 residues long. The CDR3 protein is CASRRSFENTEAFF. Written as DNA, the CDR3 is TGTGCCAGCAGGAGGAGTTTTGAGAACACTGAAGCTTTCTTT.